Following are 19 T cell receptor beta chains from one sample sequenced in a study of blood T cell repertoires in COVID-19. TCRdb keeps only in-frame clones here, not all; method: immunoSEQ multiplex PCR. Of approximately 280,000 clones in the sample, approximately 84% were seen once. The sequenced sample consisted of peripheral blood. The origin of the receptors is a human donor with COVID-19, enrolled during active disease. The donor label of this sample is uncertain.

The table lists this clone with a few counts. The rearrangement joins TRBV11-3 to TRBJ2-2, with D maybe TRBD2 (6 bases). Trimming cost V 8 bases and J 6 bases, with 10 bases left between them. Germline CDR1 is SGHNT and CDR2 is YENEEA. The CDR3 is 12 amino acids. CDR3 DNA: TGTGCCAGCGGCGCTAGCGCCGGGGAGCTGTTTTTT. It specifies CASGASAGELFF.

The chain is built from TRBV9 and TRBJ2-6, with TRBD1 identical over 9 bases. This CDR3 contains 15 residues. The junction had 6 bases not matched to a gene; V was cut back by 4 bases and J by 7 bases. Germline V lookup: CDR1 SGDLS, CDR2 YYNGEE. Here the CDR3 DNA reads TGTGCCAGCAGCCCAGCGACAGGGGGAGCCAACGTCCTGACTTTC. This sequence encodes CASSPATGGANVLTF.

The rearrangement joins TRBV19 to TRBJ1-2; 7 bases line up with TRBD1. The CDR3 is made up of 13 amino acids. CDR1 is LNHDA and CDR2 is SQIVND in the germline V gene (reference sequence). With V trimmed by 5 bases and J by 9 bases, 9 bases remained unmatched. The CDR3, as DNA: TGTGCCAGTAGTGTCCGGGACAGCCATCGCTACACCTTC. Protein product: CASSVRDSHRYTF.

This clone was seen only once. J is TRBJ1-1 and V is TRBV28; 9 nucleotides align to TRBD1. V gave up 8 bases and J gave up 6 bases; unmatched junction bases: 7. The CDR3 sequence is 13 residues long. The germline CDR1 and CDR2 sequences are MDHEN and SYDVKM. The CDR3 region has the DNA TGTGCCAGCCTACAGGGGGCGAATCCTGAAGCTTTCTTT. Protein: CASLQGANPEAFF. Full variable domain (missing parts from reference TRBV28 and TRBJ1-1): DVKVTQSSRYLVKRTGEKVFLECVQDMDHENMFWYRQDPGLGLRLIYFSYDVKMKEKGDIPEGYSVSREKKERFSLILESASTNQTSMYLCASLQGANPEAFFGQGTRLTVV.

The rearrangement uses TRBV5-8 and TRBJ1-2; 8 positions match TRBD1. CDR1 is SGHTS and CDR2 is YDEGEE in the germline V gene. The CDR3 is 16 residues long. The J segment lost 9 bases and the V segment lost 0 bases, leaving 13 bases of the junction unmatched. The CDR3 is CASSLGTGRWGSRYTF. The CDR3 nucleotides are TGTGCCAGCAGCTTGGGGACAGGGCGATGGGGGAGTCGCTACACCTTC.

The J gene is TRBJ2-1, the V gene TRBV4-2; a possible D gene is TRBD2 (5 bases). CDR1 is LGHNA, CDR2 YNFKEQ, per germline. The CDR3 loop spans 18 amino acids. V dropped 0 bases and J dropped 4 bases, with 19 bases sitting between them. CDR3 DNA: TGTGCCAGCAGCCAAGACCTTTACGGAGGCCGAGGGTACAATGAGCAGTTCTTC. Translating it yields CASSQDLYGGRGYNEQFF.

This clone has only a few counts. The chain carries TRBV7-2 and TRBJ2-7; D is perhaps TRBD1 (5 bases). Trimming shortened V by 1 base and J by 7 bases, and 11 bases separated the two germline ends. The CDR3 sequence is 13 residues long. Germline assignment: CDR1 SGHTA and CDR2 FQGNSA. DNA for the CDR3: TGTGCCAGCAGCTTAGTGGCAGGGCGGGAGCAGTACTTC. This gives the protein CASSLVAGREQYF.

The chain joins TRBV3-1 (or the pseudogene TRBV3-2) to TRBJ2-7, with D possibly being TRBD2 (5 bases). CDR3 length equals 15 residues. V was trimmed by 1 base and J by 1 base, leaving 11 bases between them. The germline gives CDR1 LGHDT, CDR2 YNNKEL (reference sequence). The CDR3 is CASSQGVSESYEQYF. In DNA form, the CDR3 reads TGTGCCAGCAGCCAAGGGGTTAGCGAGTCCTACGAGCAGTACTTC.

This sequence joins TRBV5-1 and TRBJ2-7, with 9 bases fitting TRBD1. The length of the CDR3 is 16 residues. Germline V gives CDR1 SGHRS, CDR2 YFSETQ. V trimming: 0 bases; J trimming: 2 bases; junction bases outside the gene matches: 6. In nucleotides, the CDR3 is TGCGCCAGCAGCTTGGGTAGGGACAGGGCCACCTACGAGCAGTACTTC. It encodes CASSLGRDRATYEQYF.

The chain carries TRBV5-1 and TRBJ1-1; unclear D gene. The V end was cut by 3 bases, the J end by 3 bases, with 12 bases between. CDR3 length: 14 amino acids. CDR1 and CDR2 from the germline V gene are SGHRS and YFSETQ. CDR3 sequence: CASSSGVGYTEAFF. In nucleotides, the CDR3 is TGCGCCAGCAGCTCCGGGGTGGGTTACACTGAAGCTTTCTTT.

V is TRBV10-3 and J is TRBJ1-5; D unclear. V was shortened by 2 bases and J by 0 bases, with 5 bases between the two germline ends. There are 14 residues in the CDR3. The germline V gene encodes CDR1 ENHRY and CDR2 SYGVKD. CDR3 protein: CAISEAVSNQPQHF. CDR3 DNA sequence: TGTGCCATCAGTGAGGCGGTTAGCAATCAGCCCCAGCATTTT.

The chain is built from TRBV3-1 (or the pseudogene TRBV3-2) and TRBJ1-1; D gene ambiguous. Trimming stripped 0 bases from V and 8 bases from J, with 4 bases between. Germline V gene data show CDR1 as LGHDT and CDR2 as YNNKEL (reference sequence). CDR3 length equals 11 residues. CDR3 sequence reads: CASSQEAEAFF. In DNA form, the CDR3 reads TGTGCCAGCAGCCAAGAAGCCGAAGCTTTCTTT.

V gene TRBV7-2 combines with J gene TRBJ2-7, with 10 bases identical to TRBD2. Looked up from germline, CDR1 is SGHTA and CDR2 is FQGNSA. V was clipped by 6 bases and J by 1 base; unmatched bases: 6. CDR3 length: 15 residues. DNA of the CDR3: TGTGCCAGCAGGGTTGGACTAGCGGATTCCTACGAGCAGTACTTC. Its protein product is CASRVGLADSYEQYF.

This clone was observed once. The chain has TRBV30 and TRBJ2-5; 8 bases are a match to TRBD2. CDR3 length equals 12 residues. With 4 bases clipped from V and 9 bases from J, the junction kept 7 bases outside the gene matches. Germline lookup yields CDR1 GTSNPN and CDR2 SVGIG (reference sequence). The CDR3 is CAWMVPGGAQYF. DNA of the CDR3: TGTGCCTGGATGGTTCCGGGGGGGGCCCAGTACTTC.

The V and J genes are TRBV5-1 and TRBJ1-1, with D perhaps matching TRBD1 (5 bases). CDR1 SGHRS and CDR2 YFSETQ come from the germline V gene. This CDR3 is built from 14 residues. The ends were cut back, 0 bases at V and 4 bases at J, with 10 bases in the middle. CDR3 sequence reads: CASSLVVGGTEAFF. The CDR3 bases are TGCGCCAGCAGCTTGGTTGTGGGGGGCACTGAAGCTTTCTTT. Full variable domain (remainder filled in from reference TRBV5-1 and TRBJ1-1): KAGVTQTPRYLIKTRGQQVTLSCSPISGHRSVSWYQQTPGQGLQFLFEYFSETQRNKGNFPGRFSGRQFSNSRSEMNVSTLELGDSALYLCASSLVVGGTEAFFGQGTRLTVV.

Ten or more counts support this clone. The genes are TRBV9 and TRBJ2-2, with D perhaps TRBD2 (5 bases). Germline V gene data show CDR1 as SGDLS and CDR2 as YYNGEE. The CDR3 extends over 16 amino acids. V lost 0 bases, J lost 3 bases, and 12 bases lay in between. CDR3 nucleotide sequence: TGTGCCAGCAGCGTAGGGTCTCTAGCTGACACCGGGGAGCTGTTTTTT. Encoded protein: CASSVGSLADTGELFF.

This clone showed up just a few times. V and J are TRBV7-3 and TRBJ2-2; D possibly corresponds to TRBD2 (6 bases). This CDR3 is 17 amino acids long. Deletions cut 5 bases from V and 1 base from J, with 17 bases between. CDR1 is SGHTA, CDR2 FQGTGA, per germline. The CDR3 loop is CASSPLGGLLNTGELFF. The CDR3 DNA follows: TGTGCCAGCAGCCCGCTGGGGGGACTCCTGAACACCGGGGAGCTGTTTTTT.

This sequence joins TRBV24-1 and TRBJ2-2; 9 bases fit TRBD1. This CDR3 contains 18 residues. The V gene's germline CDR1 is KGHDR and CDR2 SFDVKD. J lost 1 base, V lost 4 bases, and 9 bases had no gene match. CDR3 residues: CATSEPQGAHGNTGELFF. As DNA, the CDR3 is TGTGCCACCAGTGAACCACAGGGGGCGCACGGGAACACCGGGGAGCTGTTTTTT.

In its sample, this clone was seen a few times. DNA of the CDR3: TGTGCCAGCAGCCCTGACCGGGACAGTTACTATTCGAACACCGGGGAGCTGTTTTTT. Protein: CASSPDRDSYYSNTGELFF. This chain links TRBV7-9 with TRBJ2-2; 7 positions agree with TRBD1. The CDR3 is made up of 19 amino acids. V lost 5 bases, J lost 0 bases, and 15 bases stayed unmatched. Looked up from germline, CDR1 is SEHNR and CDR2 is FQNEAQ (reference sequence).